The 26 T cell receptor beta chains presented below share a single source sample, sequenced in a study of cytomegalovirus exposure and HLA in healthy donors. The PCR had 60 Vbeta and 13 Jbeta primers. Repertoires were generated with immunoSEQ multiplex PCR, while TCRdb's copy carries only in-frame clones and drops some. The sample lists 150,000 to 200,000 clones; 82% were seen once. Sample: PBMCs. These receptor sequences come from a boy between 2 and 10 years old in good health and CMV-seronegative.

The rearrangement joins TRBV7-9 to TRBJ1-3; D is unresolved. The CDR3 contains 15 residues. V lost 2 bases and J lost 4, with 12 bases in between. The germline gives CDR1 SEHNR, CDR2 FQNEAQ (reference sequence). The CDR3 spells CASSLNSGEGNTIYF. Written as DNA, the CDR3 is TGTGCCAGCAGCTTAAATTCCGGGGAAGGAAACACCATATATTTT.

V usage is TRBV14 and J usage is TRBJ1-1; D gene ambiguous. Germline V gives CDR1 SGHDN, CDR2 FVKESK. The CDR3 spans 13 residues. The germline V and J ends were trimmed by 2 bases and 1 base, with 5 bases remaining between them. The CDR3 protein is CASSQPGNTEAFF. The CDR3 coding sequence is TGTGCCAGCAGCCAACCGGGGAACACTGAAGCTTTCTTT.

This sequence joins TRBV18 and TRBJ1-2; the D gene is possibly TRBD1 (5 bases). Germline-derived CDR1 and CDR2 are KGHSH and LQKENI. Trimming removed 3 bases from V and 2 bases from J, with 10 bases in between. This CDR3 region has 14 residues. The CDR3 nucleotides are TGTGCCAGCTCACCTGGGGCGTCGAACTATGGCTACACCTTC. Amino acid sequence: CASSPGASNYGYTF.

The chain carries TRBV6-4 and TRBJ2-7, with 7 bases matching TRBD2. Germline CDR1 reads MRHNA; CDR2 reads SNTAGT. V was clipped by 0 bases and J by 9 bases; unmatched bases: 5. This CDR3 contains 13 residues. The CDR3 coding sequence is TGTGCCAGCAGTGACTCGACGGGGGGTAGGCAGTACTTC. It yields the protein CASSDSTGGRQYF.

The chain employs TRBV27 and TRBJ1-1; D remains unclear. This CDR3 is built from 12 residues. Trimming cost V 7 bases and J 8 bases, with 14 bases left between them. CDR1 MNHEY and CDR2 SMNVEV come from the germline V gene (reference sequence). CDR3 coding DNA: TGTGCCAGCAAACCATCGACTGGGGAAGCTTTCTTT. Translating it yields CASKPSTGEAFF.

The chain links TRBV4-3 to TRBJ2-5; the match to TRBD2 covers 11 bases. J gave up 2 bases and V 2 bases, and 7 bases lay outside the gene matches. The CDR3 loop spans 17 amino acids. In germline, CDR1 is LGHNA, CDR2 YSLEER. DNA for the CDR3: TGCGCCAGCAGCCAATTGGTTAGCGGGGGGGGGCAAGAGACCCAGTACTTC. This encodes CASSQLVSGGGQETQYF.

The V gene is TRBV9, the J gene TRBJ1-2; no firm D call. The CDR3 spans 15 residues. The V end was cut by 3 bases, the J end by 7 bases, with 19 bases between. Germline V gene data show CDR1 as SGDLS and CDR2 as YYNGEE. The CDR3 loop reads CASSAMTGMTGGYTF. The CDR3 nucleotides are TGTGCCAGCAGCGCGATGACCGGGATGACGGGTGGCTACACCTTC. The variable domain in full, with the rest retrieved from reference TRBV9 and TRBJ1-2, is DSGVTQTPKHLITATGQRVTLRCSPRSGDLSVYWYQQSLDQGLQFLIQYYNGEERAKGNILERFSAQQFPDLHSELNLSSLELGDSALYFCASSAMTGMTGGYTFGSGTRLTVV.

This clone was detected only once. The V call is TRBV7-3, the J call TRBJ1-1; 8 nucleotides line up with TRBD1. This CDR3 is 14 amino acids long. The germline V gene encodes CDR1 SGHTA and CDR2 FQGTGA. The trim removed 7 bases at V and 3 bases at J, leaving 7 bases unmatched. This CDR3 reads CASKLQGGDTEAFF. DNA for the CDR3: TGTGCCAGCAAGCTACAGGGGGGGGACACTGAAGCTTTCTTT.

The chain couples TRBV6-1 to TRBJ2-4; D possibly corresponds to TRBD1 (6 bases). The germline V and J ends were trimmed by 8 bases and 2 bases, with 10 bases remaining between them. Germline V gene data show CDR1 as MNHNS and CDR2 as SASEGT. This CDR3 has 13 amino acids. The CDR3 DNA reads as TGTGCCAGCGACACAGGGTCCAAAAACATTCAGTACTTC. It yields the protein CASDTGSKNIQYF.

This chain connects TRBV25-1 to TRBJ1-3, with D possibly being TRBD1 (6 bases). The V end was cut by 0 bases, the J end by 1 base, with 13 bases between. The V gene's germline CDR1 is MGHDK and CDR2 SYGVNS. The CDR3 extends over 17 amino acids. The CDR3 DNA follows: TGTGCCAGCAGTGAATATCTCCCAGGGGCATCTGGAAACACCATATATTTT. Its translation: CASSEYLPGASGNTIYF. The whole variable domain, filled in from reference TRBV25-1 and TRBJ1-3, reads EADIYQTPRYLVIGTGKKITLECSQTMGHDKMYWYQQDPGMELHLIHYSYGVNSTEKGDLSSESTVSRIRTEHFPLTLESARPSHTSQYLCASSEYLPGASGNTIYFGEGSWLTVV.

This chain connects TRBV5-1 to TRBJ1-1; 7 bases agree with TRBD1. The CDR3 contains 15 residues. Germline CDR1 reads SGHRS; CDR2 reads YFSETQ. V lost 0 bases and J lost 5; bases outside the gene matches: 7. The DNA of the CDR3 is TGCGCCAGCAGCTTGGGACAGGGAAGGGGTACTGAAGCTTTCTTT. It codes for CASSLGQGRGTEAFF. Drawing the rest from reference TRBV5-1 and TRBJ1-1, the complete variable domain is KAGVTQTPRYLIKTRGQQVTLSCSPISGHRSVSWYQQTPGQGLQFLFEYFSETQRNKGNFPGRFSGRQFSNSRSEMNVSTLELGDSALYLCASSLGQGRGTEAFFGQGTRLTVV.

This chain uses TRBV9 with TRBJ2-7; 7 bases are a match to TRBD1. The junction had 1 base not matched to a gene; V was cut back by 0 bases and J by 4 bases. The CDR3 covers 13 residues. CDR1 SGDLS and CDR2 YYNGEE come from the germline V gene. In DNA form, the CDR3 reads TGTGCCAGCAGCGTAGGGGGACAGTACGAGCAGTACTTC. Protein product: CASSVGGQYEQYF.

The gene calls are TRBV19 and TRBJ1-1, with TRBD1 matching over 10 bases. Per the germline V gene, CDR1 is LNHDA and CDR2 is SQIVND (reference sequence). V shed 5 bases, J shed 3 bases, and the junction held 6 bases outside the gene matches. There are 15 residues in the CDR3. The CDR3 region has the DNA TGTGCCAGTAGTCCTCGGGACAGGGGTTACACTGAAGCTTTCTTT. Protein product: CASSPRDRGYTEAFF.

V usage is TRBV5-4 and J usage is TRBJ2-5; D is undetermined. With 1 base removed from V and 4 bases from J, the gap between germline ends came to 8 bases. This CDR3 spans 13 amino acids. Looked up from germline, CDR1 is SGHNT and CDR2 is YYREEE (reference sequence). Written as DNA, the CDR3 is TGTGCCAGCAGCTTGAGCTGGGCAGAGACCCAGTACTTC. This gives the protein CASSLSWAETQYF.

The chain links TRBV30 to TRBJ1-3; TRBD1 matches at 10 bases. Germline CDR1 GTSNPN, CDR2 SVGIG (reference sequence). After removal of 4 bases from V and 0 bases from J, the junction contained 6 bases not matched to a gene. The CDR3 length is 16 residues. The DNA of the CDR3 is TGTGCCTGGACCACCGGGACAGGGGACTCTGGAAACACCATATATTTT. It is translated as CAWTTGTGDSGNTIYF.

This chain connects TRBV7-3 to TRBJ2-7; 7 nucleotides align to TRBD2. The ends lost 1 base at V and 5 bases at J; junction bases unmatched: 5. The germline CDR1 and CDR2 sequences are SGHTA and FQGTGA. The CDR3 spans 14 residues. The CDR3, as DNA: TGTGCCAGCAGCTTAATTGCGGGGGTAAACGAGCAGTACTTC. Its protein is CASSLIAGVNEQYF.

As to this clone: One end of the junction fails to match germline, which may point to a read error. The CDR3 spells CASSLSTWGAQETQYF. The CDR3 DNA reads as TGTGCTAGCAGCTTAAGCACCTGGGGAGCCCAAGAGACCCAGTACTTC. The genes are TRBV7-7 and TRBJ2-5; D is perhaps TRBD2 (5 bases). The CDR3 covers 16 residues. Germline V lookup: CDR1 SSHAT, CDR2 FNYEAQ (reference sequence).

The CDR3 DNA reads TGTGCCAGCAGCGTAGGCAGGACAGGGGAGACCCAGTACTTC. The encoded protein is CASSVGRTGETQYF. V and J are TRBV9 and TRBJ2-5; TRBD1 aligns across 8 bases. Trimming cost V 0 bases and J 5 bases; bases outside gene matches: 3. The germline V gene encodes CDR1 SGDLS and CDR2 YYNGEE. CDR3 length equals 14 residues.

The V gene is TRBV7-2, the J gene TRBJ1-2; D perhaps matches TRBD1 (5 bases). The germline CDR1 and CDR2 sequences are SGHTA and FQGNSA. The CDR3 is 15 residues long. V lost 1 base and J lost 8, with 17 bases in between. CDR3 region: CASSLVGANPPGYTF. The CDR3 DNA is TGTGCCAGCAGCTTAGTTGGGGCCAACCCGCCAGGCTACACCTTC. Supplemented by reference TRBV7-2 and TRBJ1-2, the full variable domain reads GAGVSQSPSNKVTEKGKDVELRCDPISGHTALYWYRQSLGQGLEFLIYFQGNSAPDKSGLPSDRFSAERTGGSVSTLTIQRTQQEDSAVYLCASSLVGANPPGYTFGSGTRLTVV.

The chain carries TRBV4-1 and TRBJ2-5; no reliable D call. CDR3 length equals 14 residues. Trimming took off 2 bases at V and 5 bases at J, with 12 bases between the two ends. CDR1 is MGHRA, CDR2 YSYEKL, per germline. In DNA, the CDR3 is TGCGCCAGCAGCCAAACTACCCAGAGGGAGACCCAGTACTTC. Translated: CASSQTTQRETQYF.

J is TRBJ2-3 and V is TRBV19; no clear D. V was shortened by 3 bases and J by 15 bases, with 4 bases between the two germline ends. This CDR3 spans 8 amino acids. Germline V gene data show CDR1 as LNHDA and CDR2 as SQIVND (reference sequence). In DNA, the CDR3 is TGTGCCAGTAGTATGACTTATTTT. Its translation: CASSMTYF.

The J gene is TRBJ2-7, the V gene TRBV7-9; D might be TRBD2 (5 bases). Between the trimmed V and J ends, which lost 0 bases and 4 bases, there was a span of 19 bases. CDR3 length equals 17 residues. Germline lookup yields CDR1 SEHNR and CDR2 FQNEAQ (reference sequence). The CDR3 here is CASSLAGSGMVRYEQYF. DNA for the CDR3: TGTGCCAGCAGCTTAGCGGGGAGTGGGATGGTAAGGTACGAGCAGTACTTC. The full variable domain, with the rest looked up from reference TRBV7-9 and TRBJ2-7, is DTGVSQNPRHKITKRGQNVTFRCDPISEHNRLYWYRQTLGQGPEFLTYFQNEAQLEKSRLLSDRFSAERPKGSFSTLEIQRTEQGDSAMYLCASSLAGSGMVRYEQYFGPGTRLTVT.

This clone was recorded only once. V gene TRBV5-1 combines with J gene TRBJ2-7; 10 positions match TRBD2. Germline V CDR1 and CDR2: SGHRS, YFSETQ. With 0 bases clipped from V and 2 bases from J, the junction kept 14 bases outside the gene matches. The CDR3 has 19 residues. The CDR3 nucleotides read TGCGCCAGCAGCTTGGGGACTAGCGGCTTACCAGCTCATACCTACGAGCAGTACTTC. Amino acid sequence: CASSLGTSGLPAHTYEQYF. Supplemented by reference TRBV5-1 and TRBJ2-7, the full variable domain reads KAGVTQTPRYLIKTRGQQVTLSCSPISGHRSVSWYQQTPGQGLQFLFEYFSETQRNKGNFPGRFSGRQFSNSRSEMNVSTLELGDSALYLCASSLGTSGLPAHTYEQYFGPGTRLTVT.

This chain joins TRBV7-3 and TRBJ1-2; possibly TRBD1 for D (6 bases). V lost 3 bases to trimming and J lost 8 bases, with 25 bases between them. CDR1 is SGHTA, CDR2 FQGTGA, per germline. CDR3 size: 17 residues. The CDR3 reads CASSFRRQDPDRGGYTF. CDR3 nucleotide sequence: TGTGCCAGCAGCTTCCGGAGACAGGACCCCGACCGTGGGGGCTACACCTTC.

The rearrangement links TRBV6-5 to TRBJ1-6; D unclear. The CDR3 has 14 residues. The V end lost 2 bases, the J end lost 5 bases, and 7 bases lay between the germline ends. In germline, CDR1 is MNHEY, CDR2 SVGAGI. CDR3 bases: TGTGCCAGCAGTTACAGGGAGCATAATTCACCCCTCCACTTT. This encodes CASSYREHNSPLHF.

CDR3 sequence: CATSRDVTGGSEQYF. CDR3 in DNA: TGTGCCACCAGCAGAGATGTGACAGGGGGCTCTGAGCAGTACTTC. The chain couples TRBV15 to TRBJ2-7; 10 bases match TRBD1. CDR1 LNHNV and CDR2 YYDKDF come from the germline V gene (reference sequence). This CDR3 spans 15 amino acids. V trimming: 0 bases; J trimming: 7 bases; junction bases outside the gene matches: 6.